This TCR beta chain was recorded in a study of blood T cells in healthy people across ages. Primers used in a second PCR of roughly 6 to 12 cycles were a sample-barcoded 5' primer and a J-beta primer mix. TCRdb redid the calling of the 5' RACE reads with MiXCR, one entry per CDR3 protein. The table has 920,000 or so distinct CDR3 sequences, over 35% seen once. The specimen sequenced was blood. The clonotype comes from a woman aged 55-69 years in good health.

The CDR3 DNA is TGTGCCATCAGTGCGAAGGGAAACAGCTATGGCTACACCTTC. Translated: CAISAKGNSYGYTF. The chain is built from TRBV10-3 and TRBJ1-2; D is ambiguous. This CDR3 contains 14 residues. The germline V and J ends were trimmed by 4 bases and 4 bases, with 13 bases remaining between them. The germline V gene encodes CDR1 ENHRY and CDR2 SYGVKD.